Shown below are 17 T cell receptor beta chains from a single sample sequenced in a study of blood T cells in healthy people across ages. Together with a sample-barcoded 5' primer, a J-beta primer mix was included in a second PCR lasting roughly 7 to 11 cycles. From the 5' RACE reads, TCRdb called clonotypes with MiXCR, one entry per CDR3 protein. The sample lists about 570,000 distinct CDR3 sequences; roughly a quarter were seen once. The same data also went into a second study, on T cells of mothers and their children.

Sequencing used blood. The source of these receptors is a boy aged 2-15 years in good health.

This clonotype has more than one count but fewer than ten. The V gene is TRBV13, the J gene TRBJ2-7; the D gene is possibly TRBD1 (7 bases). Germline V gives CDR1 PRHDT, CDR2 FYEKMQ (reference sequence). The CDR3 covers 15 residues. V was clipped by 3 bases and J by 0 bases, with 12 bases between them. As DNA, the CDR3 is TGTGCCAGCAGCTTCAGGGGGGTCAGCTCCTACGAGCAGTACTTC. It is translated as CASSFRGVSSYEQYF.

This clonotype was picked up a small number of times. V gene TRBV5-5 combines with J gene TRBJ2-7; D could derive from TRBD1 or TRBD2 (5 bases each). CDR3 length: 14 amino acids. With 2 bases removed from V and 3 bases from J, the gap between germline ends came to 12 bases. CDR1 SGHKS and CDR2 YYEKEE come from the germline V gene (reference sequence). Here the CDR3 reads CASSLPGPYYEQYF. The CDR3 DNA reads TGTGCCAGCAGCTTACCGGGACCATACTACGAGCAGTACTTC.

The V and J genes are TRBV6-5 and TRBJ1-3; a weak D match, TRBD1 (5 bases). The CDR3 loop spans 14 amino acids. V lost 7 bases, J lost 4 bases, and 14 bases lay in between. Per germline, CDR1 MNHEY and CDR2 SVGAGI. CDR3 nucleotide sequence: TGTGCCAGCATCGAAGGGGAGTACGGAAACACCATATATTTT. As protein: CASIEGEYGNTIYF.

The chain couples TRBV24-1 to TRBJ2-3, with 9 bases matching TRBD1. V lost 4 bases and J lost 6; bases outside the gene matches: 7. CDR3 length: 15 residues. CDR1 is KGHDR, CDR2 SFDVKD, per germline. The CDR3 DNA follows: TGTGCCACCAGTGACCCGGGACAGGGAGGGGATACGCAGTATTTT. Protein sequence: CATSDPGQGGDTQYF.

This clonotype came up a few times. The chain couples TRBV7-9 to TRBJ1-1, with a tentative D call TRBD1 (5 bases). The germline V gene has CDR1 SEHNR and CDR2 FQNEAQ (reference sequence). The germline V and J ends were trimmed by 6 bases and 4 bases, with 12 bases remaining between them. The CDR3 totals 13 residues. The CDR3 loop reads CASRRREGTEAFF. For the CDR3, the DNA is TGTGCCAGCAGACGCAGGGAGGGCACTGAAGCTTTCTTT.

This clonotype was observed a single time. The V and J genes are TRBV20-1 and TRBJ2-1; D is possibly TRBD2 (5 bases). The CDR3 contains 15 residues. Between the trimmed V and J ends, which lost 3 bases and 10 bases, there was a span of 22 bases. Germline V gene data show CDR1 as DFQATT and CDR2 as SNEGSKA (reference sequence). The CDR3 region has the DNA TGCAGTGCTAGGGGCAGCACCGAAGGACTCACCGAGCAGTTCTTC. This sequence encodes CSARGSTEGLTEQFF.

This chain connects TRBV19 to TRBJ2-7; the match to TRBD2 covers 8 bases. Losses at the gene ends were 3 bases for V and 6 bases for J; bases not matched to a gene: 13. The CDR3 consists of 16 residues. The germline V gene has CDR1 LNHDA and CDR2 SQIVND (reference sequence). CDR3 in DNA: TGTGCCAGTAGTATCGGCGTGGGGACTAGTGGGACCGAGCAGTACTTC. It encodes CASSIGVGTSGTEQYF.

The rearrangement uses TRBV12-3 or TRBV12-4 and TRBJ1-2; no clear D. The V gene lost 3 bases and the J gene lost 3 bases, with 8 bases spanning the gap. CDR3 length equals 13 residues. Here the CDR3 reads CASSFEAYYGYTF. CDR3 sequence (DNA): TGTGCCAGCAGTTTTGAAGCTTACTATGGCTACACCTTC.

This clonotype came up a few times. The CDR3 DNA reads as TGTGCCAGCCCCCTTTACAACAGATCTGCAGGGGGCACTTCTAATGAAAAACTGTTTTTT. This gives the protein CASPLYNRSAGGTSNEKLFF. The V call is TRBV25-1, the J call TRBJ1-4, with TRBD1 identical over 8 bases. Germline CDR1 and CDR2: MGHDK and SYGVNS. V trimming: 8 bases; J trimming: 3 bases; junction bases outside the gene matches: 23. The CDR3 is made up of 20 amino acids.

The chain links TRBV20-1 to TRBJ2-5; 7 bases match TRBD2. Trimming cost V 3 bases and J 5 bases; bases outside gene matches: 9. Germline CDR1 and CDR2: DFQATT and SNEGSKA (reference sequence). The CDR3 loop spans 14 amino acids. In DNA, the CDR3 is TGCAGTGCTAGTTCTAGCGGTCCGGGGGAGACCCAGTACTTC. Amino acids: CSASSSGPGETQYF.

The chain is built from TRBV7-2 and TRBJ1-1, with 7 bases lining up with TRBD1. The CDR3 is 15 residues long. From germline, CDR1 is SGHTA and CDR2 FQGNSA. The V segment lost 6 bases and the J segment 2 bases; nucleotides outside the gene matches: 9. The CDR3 loop reads CASRLETGLNTEAFF. CDR3 coding DNA: TGTGCCAGCAGACTTGAGACAGGGTTAAACACTGAAGCTTTCTTT. Complete variable domain (other parts from reference TRBV7-2 and TRBJ1-1): GAGVSQSPSNKVTEKGKDVELRCDPISGHTALYWYRQSLGQGLEFLIYFQGNSAPDKSGLPSDRFSAERTGGSVSTLTIQRTQQEDSAVYLCASRLETGLNTEAFFGQGTRLTVV.

This clonotype was counted between two and nine times. This chain joins TRBV10-3 and TRBJ1-2, with a tentative D call TRBD1 (5 bases). The V gene's germline CDR1 is ENHRY and CDR2 SYGVKD. This CDR3 has 15 residues. V was pared by 0 bases and J by 2 bases, with 10 bases between. The CDR3 region has the DNA TGTGCCATCAGTGAGTCTGGGGGGTCCAACTATGGCTACACCTTC. Residues: CAISESGGSNYGYTF.

This clonotype was counted a few times. V and J are TRBV5-1 and TRBJ2-1; either TRBD1 or TRBD2 may fit D (5 bases each). The J call may not be correct, given that the DNA end is closer to TRBJ2-5. Germline CDR1 SGHRS, CDR2 YFSETQ. The CDR3 is 15 residues long. CDR3 bases: TGCGCCAGCAGAAACCCCGGGACGGGACAAGAGACCCAGTACTTC. Its protein product is CASRNPGTGQETQYF.

The chain uses TRBV12-3 or TRBV12-4 and TRBJ1-2; D call uncertain. Trimming removed 7 bases from V and 7 bases from J, with 16 bases in between. This CDR3 has 13 residues. This CDR3 reads CASTLEGFGGYTF. CDR3 coding DNA: TGTGCCAGCACTTTGGAGGGATTTGGTGGCTACACCTTC.

The chain recombines TRBV7-2 with TRBJ2-5; possibly TRBD2 for D (6 bases). The better agreement between TRBJ2-1 and the DNA end casts doubt on the J call. The CDR3 consists of 17 residues. Germline V gene data show CDR1 as SGHTA and CDR2 as FQGNSA. For the CDR3, the DNA is TGTGCCAGCAGCTTAGAGAGGTGGGGTGGGGGGTTCAATGAGCAGTTCTTC. Protein: CASSLERWGGGFNEQFF.

This clonotype was seen a few times. The CDR3 protein is CATSDLWRHGYTF. The CDR3 DNA is TGTGCCACCAGTGATTTGTGGAGACATGGCTACACCTTC. The rearrangement joins TRBV24-1 to TRBJ1-2; D is ambiguous. Germline V gene sequence: CDR1 KGHDR, CDR2 SFDVKD. CDR3 size: 13 residues. Trimming removed 0 bases from V and 6 bases from J, with 7 bases in between.

This sequence joins TRBV6-6 and TRBJ2-3, with 8 nucleotides matching TRBD2. Germline loops: CDR1 MNHNY, CDR2 SVGAGI (reference sequence). There are 18 residues in the CDR3. Trimming took 0 bases from V and 1 from J; bases not matched to a gene: 9. As DNA, the CDR3 is TGTGCCAGCAGTTACTCGGTGGCGGGAGGATTAGGCACAGATACGCAGTATTTT. It encodes CASSYSVAGGLGTDTQYF.